Listed here are 22 T cell receptor beta chains from one sample, sequenced in a study of blood T cell repertoires in COVID-19. Clones were sequenced by immunoSEQ multiplex PCR, and TCRdb holds only the in-frame ones, with some missing. The data show fewer than 100,000 clones, approximately 72% seen once. Material: peripheral blood. The receptors originated from an older man with acute or convalescent COVID-19.

The chain couples TRBV5-1 to TRBJ2-3; 12 bases are a match to TRBD2. V was clipped by 0 bases and J by 2 bases; unmatched bases: 7. CDR1 SGHRS and CDR2 YFSETQ come from the germline V gene. The length of the CDR3 is 18 residues. CDR3: CASSLASTSGSPTDTQYF. The CDR3 DNA follows: TGCGCCAGCAGCTTGGCTTCGACTAGCGGGAGTCCCACAGATACGCAGTATTTT.

The V and J genes are TRBV28 and TRBJ2-3; unclear D gene. Trimming pared 4 bases from V and 2 bases from J, leaving 16 bases between. Germline V gene data show CDR1 as MDHEN and CDR2 as SYDVKM. The CDR3 has 16 residues. In DNA form, the CDR3 reads TGTGCCAGCAGTTCAAACATCGCCCTCCTCACAGATACGCAGTATTTT. It translates to CASSSNIALLTDTQYF.

This clone was seen a few times. This chain uses TRBV6-5 with TRBJ2-7; possible D gene TRBD2, 5 bases. The CDR3 runs 12 residues. Germline V CDR1 and CDR2: MNHEY, SVGAGI. V was trimmed by 8 bases and J by 0 bases, leaving 8 bases between them. The CDR3 coding sequence is TGTGCCAGCCAGACTAACTCCTACGAGCAGTACTTC. This sequence encodes CASQTNSYEQYF.

The J gene is TRBJ2-1, the V gene TRBV10-3; 9 bases are a match to TRBD2. V lost 9 bases and J lost 8; bases outside the gene matches: 11. Germline CDR1 reads ENHRY; CDR2 reads SYGVKD. The CDR3 runs to 14 residues. CDR3 region: CAISSGSYGDEQFF. The CDR3 DNA follows: TGTGCCATTAGTAGCGGGAGCTACGGAGATGAGCAGTTCTTC.

The J gene is TRBJ2-7, the V gene TRBV23-1; D gene uncertain. TRBV23-1 has ORF status, its function being uncertain. The ends were cut back, 6 bases at V and 0 bases at J, with 3 bases in the middle. The CDR3 runs 11 residues. CDR3 DNA: TGCGCCAGCAGCATCTCCTACGAGCAGTACTTC. Its translation: CASSISYEQYF.

This sequence joins TRBV27 and TRBJ1-6; TRBD1 matches at 7 bases. Germline assignment: CDR1 MNHEY and CDR2 SMNVEV (reference sequence). The J segment lost 7 bases and the V segment lost 6 bases, leaving 9 bases of the junction unmatched. The CDR3 consists of 15 residues. The CDR3 DNA follows: TGTGCCAGCAGCTTAAGGGGGCTGGGGAATTCACCCCTCCACTTT. It encodes CASSLRGLGNSPLHF.

This chain uses TRBV5-1 with TRBJ2-2; 15 bases fit TRBD2. The CDR3 sequence is 17 residues long. V lost 0 bases, J lost 7 bases, and 4 bases stayed unmatched. Germline lookup yields CDR1 SGHRS and CDR2 YFSETQ. DNA of the CDR3: TGCGCCAGCAGCTTGGATGCGGGACTAGCGGGAGGCGGGGAGCTGTTTTTT. Its protein product is CASSLDAGLAGGGELFF.

J is TRBJ2-7 and V is TRBV29-1; 9 nucleotides agree with TRBD2. The CDR3 runs to 15 residues. The junction had 6 bases not matched to a gene; V was cut back by 0 bases and J by 3 bases. The germline V gene has CDR1 SQVTM and CDR2 ANQGSEA. For the CDR3, the DNA is TGCAGCGTTGAAGATCGCGGGACTAGCATCTACGAGCAGTACTTC. This encodes CSVEDRGTSIYEQYF.

J is TRBJ1-6 and V is TRBV2, with D tentatively TRBD1 (5 bases). V was trimmed by 3 bases and J by 9 bases, leaving 18 bases between them. The germline V gene has CDR1 SNHLY and CDR2 FYNNEI. The CDR3 spans 16 residues. The CDR3 protein is CASSDQGLHLSSPLHF. Here the CDR3 DNA reads TGTGCCAGCAGTGATCAGGGACTCCATCTAAGTTCACCCCTCCACTTT.

This clone was seen only a few times. The J gene is TRBJ2-7, the V gene TRBV7-2; maybe TRBD1 (5 bases). With 5 bases removed from V and 0 bases from J, the gap between germline ends came to 11 bases. The CDR3 covers 14 residues. Germline V gene lookup returns CDR1 SGHTA and CDR2 FQGNSA. For the CDR3, the DNA is TGTGCCAGCAGCCCGATACAGGCCTCCTACGAGCAGTACTTC. This encodes CASSPIQASYEQYF.

This chain uses TRBV6-2 or TRBV6-3 with TRBJ1-2; TRBD1 matches 7 bases. The CDR3 consists of 18 residues. Germline V lookup: CDR1 MNHEY, CDR2 SVGEGT. Losses at the gene ends were 4 bases for V and 2 bases for J; bases not matched to a gene: 16. CDR3 amino acids: CASSFPSTPRDRNYGYTF. The DNA of the CDR3 is TGTGCCAGCAGTTTTCCCAGTACCCCCCGGGACAGAAACTATGGCTACACCTTC.

The rearrangement links TRBV6-4 to TRBJ2-3, with D unresolved. V lost 4 bases and J 5 bases, leaving 13 bases between the germline ends. Per the germline V gene, CDR1 is MRHNA and CDR2 is SNTAGT. This CDR3 is 14 amino acids long. CDR3 protein: CASSGGLAGDTQYF. The CDR3, as DNA: TGTGCCAGCAGTGGAGGATTAGCTGGAGATACGCAGTATTTT.

V is TRBV14 and J is TRBJ2-5; maybe TRBD1 (6 bases). Deletions cut 7 bases from V and 1 base from J, with 28 bases between. CDR3 length: 19 residues. Looked up from germline, CDR1 is SGHDN and CDR2 is FVKESK. CDR3 bases: TGTGCCAGCACCTACTACCCCAACCGGGACACCAAATTCCAAGAGACCCAGTACTTC. The encoded protein is CASTYYPNRDTKFQETQYF.

The chain uses TRBV29-1 and TRBJ1-2; D is uncertain. Trimming stripped 0 bases from V and 0 bases from J, with 8 bases between. The length of the CDR3 is 14 residues. Germline CDR1 SQVTM, CDR2 ANQGSEA. In nucleotides, the CDR3 is TGCAGCGTTGAAGAGGGCAACTCTAACTATGGCTACACCTTC. It yields the protein CSVEEGNSNYGYTF.

This clone was detected only a few times. Other DNA sequences within the sample encode an identical CDR3. The V and J genes are TRBV27 and TRBJ1-3; the D gene is possibly TRBD1 (5 bases). The CDR3 is made up of 15 amino acids. V lost 6 bases to trimming and J lost 0 bases, with 12 bases between them. The germline V gene has CDR1 MNHEY and CDR2 SMNVEV (reference sequence). In DNA, the CDR3 is TGTGCCAGCAGCCGGGGGGGGAGCTCTGGAAACACCATATATTTT. It codes for CASSRGGSSGNTIYF.

This chain joins TRBV18 and TRBJ1-5; a possible D gene is TRBD1 (5 bases). This CDR3 contains 15 residues. Trimming stripped 6 bases from V and 7 bases from J, with 19 bases between. Germline lookup yields CDR1 KGHSH and CDR2 LQKENI. The CDR3 region is CASSRDPGREQPQHF. The DNA of the CDR3 is TGTGCCAGCTCCAGGGACCCCGGCCGGGAGCAGCCCCAGCATTTT.

The chain carries TRBV5-6 and TRBJ2-7, with 15 bases matching TRBD2. V shed 3 bases and J 5 bases; nucleotides not matched to a gene: 12. Germline loops: CDR1 SGHDT, CDR2 YYEEEE. The CDR3 extends over 18 amino acids. CDR3 in DNA: TGTGCCAGCAGCTACTCCCGGACTAGCGGGAGGGTATCACACGAGCAGTACTTC. It is translated as CASSYSRTSGRVSHEQYF.

This clone was seen only a few times. This chain connects TRBV6-5 to TRBJ1-2, with D perhaps TRBD1 (6 bases). V was trimmed by 4 bases and J by 8 bases, leaving 14 bases between them. The CDR3 spans 13 residues. Germline lookup yields CDR1 MNHEY and CDR2 SVGAGI. The CDR3 bases are TGTGCCAGCAGTTTCCGGGACATAGGGGGCTACACCTTC. It specifies CASSFRDIGGYTF.

V is TRBV29-1 and J is TRBJ1-1; D uncertain. Trimming removed 7 bases from V and 1 base from J, with 10 bases in between. Germline CDR1 SQVTM, CDR2 ANQGSEA. The CDR3 is made up of 12 amino acids. CDR3 residues: CSASTWNTEAFF. DNA of the CDR3: TGCAGCGCCTCGACTTGGAACACTGAAGCTTTCTTT.

The V and J genes are TRBV4-2 and TRBJ1-2; no clear D gene. Per the germline V gene, CDR1 is LGHNA and CDR2 is YNFKEQ. V was shortened by 4 bases and J by 8 bases, with 8 bases between the two germline ends. This CDR3 comprises 11 residues. The CDR3, as DNA: TGTGCCAGCAGCCGTGAGGGAGGCTACACCTTC. Translation: CASSREGGYTF.

This rearrangement joins TRBV28 to TRBJ2-1, with D unresolved. The CDR3 runs 13 residues. CDR1 and CDR2 (germline): MDHEN, SYDVKM. The V gene lost 8 bases and the J gene lost 10 bases, with 18 bases spanning the gap. The CDR3 DNA reads as TGTGCCAGCGGTGGAGTCGCACAAAGCGAGCAGTTCTTC. Translation gives CASGGVAQSEQFF.

This chain joins TRBV5-1 and TRBJ2-7, with 7 bases aligning to TRBD2. The CDR3 totals 12 residues. Germline lookup yields CDR1 SGHRS and CDR2 YFSETQ. With 3 bases clipped from V and 13 bases from J, the junction kept 10 bases outside the gene matches. The CDR3 DNA sequence: TGCGCCAGCAGCTACGCGGGGGAAGAGTTTTACTTC. This encodes CASSYAGEEFYF. Together with reference TRBV5-1 and TRBJ2-7, the CDR3 gives the full variable domain: KAGVTQTPRYLIKTRGQQVTLSCSPISGHRSVSWYQQTPGQGLQFLFEYFSETQRNKGNFPGRFSGRQFSNSRSEMNVSTLELGDSALYLCASSYAGEEFYFGPGTRLTVT.